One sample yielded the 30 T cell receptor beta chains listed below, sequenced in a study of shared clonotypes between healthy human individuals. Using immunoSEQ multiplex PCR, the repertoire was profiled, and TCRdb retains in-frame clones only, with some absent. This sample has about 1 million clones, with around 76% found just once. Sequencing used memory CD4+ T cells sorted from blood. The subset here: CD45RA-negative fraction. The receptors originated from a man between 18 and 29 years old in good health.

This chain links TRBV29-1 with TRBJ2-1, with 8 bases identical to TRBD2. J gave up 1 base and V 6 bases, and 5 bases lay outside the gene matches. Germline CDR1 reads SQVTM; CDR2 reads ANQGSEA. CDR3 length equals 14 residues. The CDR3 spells CSVVRGGSYNEQFF. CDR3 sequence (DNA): TGCAGCGTGGTTCGGGGGGGGTCCTACAATGAGCAGTTCTTC.

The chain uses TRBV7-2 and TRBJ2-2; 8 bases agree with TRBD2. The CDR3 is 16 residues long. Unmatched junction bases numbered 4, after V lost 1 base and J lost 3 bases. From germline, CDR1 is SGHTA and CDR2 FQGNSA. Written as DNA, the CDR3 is TGTGCCAGCAGCTTAGTAGCGGGGAAGTACACCGGGGAGCTGTTTTTT. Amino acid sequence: CASSLVAGKYTGELFF.

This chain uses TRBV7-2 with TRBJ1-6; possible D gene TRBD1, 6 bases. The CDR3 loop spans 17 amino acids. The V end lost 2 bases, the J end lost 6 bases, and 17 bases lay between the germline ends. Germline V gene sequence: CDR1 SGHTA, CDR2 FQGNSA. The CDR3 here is CASSLSVGQLFNSPLHF. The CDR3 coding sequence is TGTGCCAGCAGCTTATCCGTCGGACAGCTATTTAATTCACCCCTCCACTTT.

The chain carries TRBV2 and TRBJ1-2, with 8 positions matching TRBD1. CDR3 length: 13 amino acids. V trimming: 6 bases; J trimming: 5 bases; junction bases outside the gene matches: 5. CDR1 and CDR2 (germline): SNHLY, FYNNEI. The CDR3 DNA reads TGTGCCAGCAGCACCGGGACAGGATATGGCTACACCTTC. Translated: CASSTGTGYGYTF.

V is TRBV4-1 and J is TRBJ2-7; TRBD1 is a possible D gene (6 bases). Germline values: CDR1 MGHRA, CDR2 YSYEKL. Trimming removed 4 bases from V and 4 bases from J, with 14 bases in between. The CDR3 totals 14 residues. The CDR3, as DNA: TGCGCCAGCAGCCGGGTGACAGGACCTTACGAGCAGTACTTC. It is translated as CASSRVTGPYEQYF.

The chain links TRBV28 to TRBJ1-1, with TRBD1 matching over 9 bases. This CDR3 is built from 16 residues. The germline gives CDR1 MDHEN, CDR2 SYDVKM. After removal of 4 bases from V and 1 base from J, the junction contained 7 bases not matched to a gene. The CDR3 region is CASSSHTGGENTEAFF. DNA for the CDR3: TGTGCCAGCAGTTCTCATACAGGGGGCGAGAACACTGAAGCTTTCTTT.

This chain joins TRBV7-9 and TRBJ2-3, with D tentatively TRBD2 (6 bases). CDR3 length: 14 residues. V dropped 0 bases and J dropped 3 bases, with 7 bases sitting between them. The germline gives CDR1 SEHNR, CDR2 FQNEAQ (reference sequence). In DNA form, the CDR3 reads TGTGCCAGCAGCTTAGCGGAGGGTACAGATACGCAGTATTTT. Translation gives CASSLAEGTDTQYF.

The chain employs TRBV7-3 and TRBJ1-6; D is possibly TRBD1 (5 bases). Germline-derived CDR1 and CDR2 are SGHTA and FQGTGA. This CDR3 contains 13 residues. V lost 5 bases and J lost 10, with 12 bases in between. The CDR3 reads CASSPGDGSPLHF. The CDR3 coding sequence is TGTGCCAGCAGCCCCGGGGACGGATCACCCCTCCACTTT.

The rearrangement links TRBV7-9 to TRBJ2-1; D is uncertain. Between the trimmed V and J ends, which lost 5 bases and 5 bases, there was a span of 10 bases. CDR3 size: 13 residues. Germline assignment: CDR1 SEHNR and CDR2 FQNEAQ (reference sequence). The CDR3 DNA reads TGTGCCAGCAGCCAAAAGAACGACAATGAGCAGTTCTTC. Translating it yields CASSQKNDNEQFF.

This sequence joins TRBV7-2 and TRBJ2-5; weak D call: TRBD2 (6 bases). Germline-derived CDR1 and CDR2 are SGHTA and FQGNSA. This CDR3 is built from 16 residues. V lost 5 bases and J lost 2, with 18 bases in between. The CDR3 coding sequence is TGTGCCAGCAGCGCTGGCGGGGCCAACGTACAAGAGACCCAGTACTTC. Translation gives CASSAGGANVQETQYF. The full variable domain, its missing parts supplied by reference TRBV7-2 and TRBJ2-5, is GAGVSQSPSNKVTEKGKDVELRCDPISGHTALYWYRQSLGQGLEFLIYFQGNSAPDKSGLPSDRFSAERTGGSVSTLTIQRTQQEDSAVYLCASSAGGANVQETQYFGPGTRLLVL.

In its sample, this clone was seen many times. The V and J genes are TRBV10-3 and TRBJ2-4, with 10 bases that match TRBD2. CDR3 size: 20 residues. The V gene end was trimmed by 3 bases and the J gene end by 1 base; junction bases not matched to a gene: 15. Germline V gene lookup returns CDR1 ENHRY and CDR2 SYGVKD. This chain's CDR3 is CAISDFGGSGSGGAKNIQYF. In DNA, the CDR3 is TGTGCCATCAGTGACTTCGGGGGCTCAGGTAGCGGGGGGGCCAAAAACATTCAGTACTTC.

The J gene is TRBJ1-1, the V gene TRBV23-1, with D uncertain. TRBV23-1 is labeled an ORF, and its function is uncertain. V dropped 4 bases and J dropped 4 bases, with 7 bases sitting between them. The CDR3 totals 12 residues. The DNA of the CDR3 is TGCGCCAGCAGTCTGGAGGGCACTGAAGCTTTCTTT. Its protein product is CASSLEGTEAFF.

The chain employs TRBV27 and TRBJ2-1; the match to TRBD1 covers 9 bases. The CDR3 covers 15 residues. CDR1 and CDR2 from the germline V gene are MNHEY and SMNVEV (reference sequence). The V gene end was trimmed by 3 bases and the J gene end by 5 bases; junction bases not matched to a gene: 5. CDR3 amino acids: CASSFGTGKNNEQFF. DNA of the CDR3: TGTGCCAGCAGTTTTGGGACAGGGAAGAACAATGAGCAGTTCTTC.

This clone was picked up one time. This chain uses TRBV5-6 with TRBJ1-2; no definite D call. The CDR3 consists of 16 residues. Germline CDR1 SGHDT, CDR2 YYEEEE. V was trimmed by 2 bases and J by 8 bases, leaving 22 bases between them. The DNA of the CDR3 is TGTGCCAGCAGCTTATCGGGAGGCGCCTCAGGAAGGGGCTACACCTTC. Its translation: CASSLSGGASGRGYTF.

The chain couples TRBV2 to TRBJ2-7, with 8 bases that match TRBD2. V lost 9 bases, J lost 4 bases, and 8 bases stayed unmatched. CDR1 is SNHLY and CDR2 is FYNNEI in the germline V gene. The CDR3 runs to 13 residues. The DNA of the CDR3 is TGTGCCAGTTCGCGGGGGGCCGGATACGAGCAGTACTTC. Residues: CASSRGAGYEQYF. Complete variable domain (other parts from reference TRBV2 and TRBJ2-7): EPEVTQTPSHQVTQMGQEVILRCVPISNHLYFYWYRQILGQKVEFLVSFYNNEISEKSEIFDDQFSVERPDGSNFTLKIRSTKLEDSAMYFCASSRGAGYEQYFGPGTRLTVT.

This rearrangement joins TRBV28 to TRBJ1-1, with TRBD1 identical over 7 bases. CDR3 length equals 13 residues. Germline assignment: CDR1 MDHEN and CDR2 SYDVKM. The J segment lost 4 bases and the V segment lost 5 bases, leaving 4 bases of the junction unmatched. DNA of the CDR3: TGTGCCAGCAGTCCGACAGGGTTCACTGAAGCTTTCTTT. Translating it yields CASSPTGFTEAFF. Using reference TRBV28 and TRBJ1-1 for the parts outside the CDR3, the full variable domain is DVKVTQSSRYLVKRTGEKVFLECVQDMDHENMFWYRQDPGLGLRLIYFSYDVKMKEKGDIPEGYSVSREKKERFSLILESASTNQTSMYLCASSPTGFTEAFFGQGTRLTVV.

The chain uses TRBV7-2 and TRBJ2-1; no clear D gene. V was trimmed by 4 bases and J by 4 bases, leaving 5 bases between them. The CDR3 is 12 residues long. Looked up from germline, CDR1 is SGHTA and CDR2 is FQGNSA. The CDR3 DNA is TGTGCCAGCAGCTGGGGTTACAATGAGCAGTTCTTC. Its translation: CASSWGYNEQFF.

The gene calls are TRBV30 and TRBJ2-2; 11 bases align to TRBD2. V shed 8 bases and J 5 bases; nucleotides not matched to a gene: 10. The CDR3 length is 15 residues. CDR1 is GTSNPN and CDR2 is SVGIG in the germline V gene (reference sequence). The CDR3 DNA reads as TGTGCCCATACGGGACTAGCGGATCCTACCGGGGAGCTGTTTTTT. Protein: CAHTGLADPTGELFF. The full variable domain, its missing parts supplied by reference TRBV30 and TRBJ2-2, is SQTIHQWPATLVQPVGSPLSLECTVEGTSNPNLYWYRQAAGRGLQLLFYSVGIGQISSEVPQNLSASRPQDRQFILSSKKLLLSDSGFYLCAHTGLADPTGELFFGEGSRLTVL.

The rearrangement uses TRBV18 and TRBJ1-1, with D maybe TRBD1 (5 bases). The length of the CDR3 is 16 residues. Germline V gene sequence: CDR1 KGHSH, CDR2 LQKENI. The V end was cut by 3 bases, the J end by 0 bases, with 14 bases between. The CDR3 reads CASSPYRILMNTEAFF. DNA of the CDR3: TGTGCCAGCTCACCTTACAGGATACTCATGAACACTGAAGCTTTCTTT. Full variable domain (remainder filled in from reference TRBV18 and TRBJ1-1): NAGVMQNPRHLVRRRGQEARLRCSPMKGHSHVYWYRQLPEEGLKFMVYLQKENIIDESGMPKERFSAEFPKEGPSILRIQQVVRGDSAAYFCASSPYRILMNTEAFFGQGTRLTVV.

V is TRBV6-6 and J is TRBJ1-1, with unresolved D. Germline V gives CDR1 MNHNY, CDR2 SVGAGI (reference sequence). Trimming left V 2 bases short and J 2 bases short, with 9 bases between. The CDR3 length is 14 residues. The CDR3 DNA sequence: TGTGCCAGCAGTTACCCGGACCGAAACACTGAAGCTTTCTTT. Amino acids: CASSYPDRNTEAFF.

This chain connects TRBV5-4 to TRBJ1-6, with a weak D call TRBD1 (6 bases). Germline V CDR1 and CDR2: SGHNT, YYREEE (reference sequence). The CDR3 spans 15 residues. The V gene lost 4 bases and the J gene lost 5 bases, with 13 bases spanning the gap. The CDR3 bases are TGTGCCAGCAGCCCCGCAGGGGCGCATAATTCACCCCTCCACTTT. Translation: CASSPAGAHNSPLHF.

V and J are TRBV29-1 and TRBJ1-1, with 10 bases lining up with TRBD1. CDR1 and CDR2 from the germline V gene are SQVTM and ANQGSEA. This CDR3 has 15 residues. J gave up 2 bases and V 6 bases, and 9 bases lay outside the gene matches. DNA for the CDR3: TGCAGCGTGGAAACCGGGACAGGGGTTAACACTGAAGCTTTCTTT. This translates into CSVETGTGVNTEAFF.

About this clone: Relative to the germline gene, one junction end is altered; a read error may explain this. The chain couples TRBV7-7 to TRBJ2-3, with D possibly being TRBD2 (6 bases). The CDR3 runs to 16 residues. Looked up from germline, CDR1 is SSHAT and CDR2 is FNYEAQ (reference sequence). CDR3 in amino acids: CASSPTVGGLTDTQYF. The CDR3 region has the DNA TGTGCTAGCAGCCCTACGGTGGGAGGTCTCACAGATACGCAGTATTTT.

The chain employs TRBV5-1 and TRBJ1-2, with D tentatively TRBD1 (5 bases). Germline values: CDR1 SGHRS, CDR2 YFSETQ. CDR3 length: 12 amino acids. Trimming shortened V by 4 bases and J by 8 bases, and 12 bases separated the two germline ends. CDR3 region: CASSAGGFGYTF. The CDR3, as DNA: TGCGCCAGCAGCGCCGGGGGGTTCGGCTACACCTTC.

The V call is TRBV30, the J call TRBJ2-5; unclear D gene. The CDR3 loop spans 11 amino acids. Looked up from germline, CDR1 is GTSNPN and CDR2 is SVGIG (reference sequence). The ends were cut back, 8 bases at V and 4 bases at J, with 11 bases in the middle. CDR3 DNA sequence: TGTGCCGGCACAGAGCGAGAGACCCAGTACTTC. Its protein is CAGTERETQYF. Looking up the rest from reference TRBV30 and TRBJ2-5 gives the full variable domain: SQTIHQWPATLVQPVGSPLSLECTVEGTSNPNLYWYRQAAGRGLQLLFYSVGIGQISSEVPQNLSASRPQDRQFILSSKKLLLSDSGFYLCAGTERETQYFGPGTRLLVL.

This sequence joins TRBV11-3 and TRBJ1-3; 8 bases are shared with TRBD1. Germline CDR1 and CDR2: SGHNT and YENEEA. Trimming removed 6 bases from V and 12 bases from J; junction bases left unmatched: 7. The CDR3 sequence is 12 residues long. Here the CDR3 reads CASSTGQGYIYF. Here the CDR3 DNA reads TGTGCCAGCAGTACCGGACAGGGCTACATATATTTT.

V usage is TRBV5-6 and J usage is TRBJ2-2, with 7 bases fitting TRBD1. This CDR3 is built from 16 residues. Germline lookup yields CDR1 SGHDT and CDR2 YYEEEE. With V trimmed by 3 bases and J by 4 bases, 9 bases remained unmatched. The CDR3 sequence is CASSSPGTARTGELFF. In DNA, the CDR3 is TGTGCCAGCAGCTCTCCCGGGACAGCACGCACCGGGGAGCTGTTTTTT.

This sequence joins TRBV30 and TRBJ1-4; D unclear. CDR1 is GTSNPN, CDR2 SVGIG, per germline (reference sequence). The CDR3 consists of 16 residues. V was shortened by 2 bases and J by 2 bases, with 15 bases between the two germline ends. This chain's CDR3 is CAWSKARGVTNEKLFF. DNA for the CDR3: TGTGCCTGGAGTAAAGCTCGGGGAGTGACTAATGAAAAACTGTTTTTT.

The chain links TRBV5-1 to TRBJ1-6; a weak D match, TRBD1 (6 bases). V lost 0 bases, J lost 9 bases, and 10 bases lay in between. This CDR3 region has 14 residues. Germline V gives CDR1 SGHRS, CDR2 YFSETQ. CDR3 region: CASSLVGGSSPLHF. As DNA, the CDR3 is TGCGCCAGCAGCTTGGTGGGGGGCAGTTCACCCCTCCACTTT.

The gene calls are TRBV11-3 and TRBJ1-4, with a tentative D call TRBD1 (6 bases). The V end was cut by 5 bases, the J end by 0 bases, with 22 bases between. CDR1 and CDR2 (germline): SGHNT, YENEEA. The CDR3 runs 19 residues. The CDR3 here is CASSLSYREEYTTNEKLFF. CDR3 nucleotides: TGTGCCAGCAGCCTATCCTACAGGGAAGAGTATACAACTAATGAAAAACTGTTTTTT. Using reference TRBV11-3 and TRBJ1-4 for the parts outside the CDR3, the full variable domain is EAGVVQSPRYKIIEKKQPVAFWCNPISGHNTLYWYLQNLGQGPELLIRYENEEAVDDSQLPKDRFSAERLKGVDSTLKIQPAELGDSAVYLCASSLSYREEYTTNEKLFFGSGTQLSVL.